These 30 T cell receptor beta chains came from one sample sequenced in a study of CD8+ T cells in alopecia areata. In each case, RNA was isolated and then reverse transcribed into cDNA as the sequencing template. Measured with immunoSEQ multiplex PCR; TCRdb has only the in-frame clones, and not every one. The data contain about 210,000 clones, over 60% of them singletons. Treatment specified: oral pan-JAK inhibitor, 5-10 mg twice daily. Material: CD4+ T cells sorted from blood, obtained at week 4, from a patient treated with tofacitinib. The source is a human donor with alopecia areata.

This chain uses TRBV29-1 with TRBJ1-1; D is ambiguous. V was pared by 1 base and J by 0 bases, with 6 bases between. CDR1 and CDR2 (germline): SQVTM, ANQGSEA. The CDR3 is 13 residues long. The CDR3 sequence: CSVEVSMNTEAFF. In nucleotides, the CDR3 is TGCAGCGTTGAAGTCAGTATGAACACTGAAGCTTTCTTT.

The chain's CDR3 is CASTGNTEAFF. The DNA of the CDR3 is TGTGCCAGCACCGGGAACACTGAAGCTTTCTTT. V gene TRBV28 combines with J gene TRBJ1-1; no firm D call. The germline gives CDR1 MDHEN, CDR2 SYDVKM. CDR3 size: 11 residues. Trimming took 7 bases from V and 1 from J, leaving 4 bases between them.

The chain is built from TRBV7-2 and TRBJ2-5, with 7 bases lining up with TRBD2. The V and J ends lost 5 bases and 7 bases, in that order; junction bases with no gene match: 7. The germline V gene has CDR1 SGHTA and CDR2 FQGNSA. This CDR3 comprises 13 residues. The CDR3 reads CASSTTSVGTQYF. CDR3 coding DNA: TGTGCCAGCAGCACCACTAGCGTGGGGACCCAGTACTTC.

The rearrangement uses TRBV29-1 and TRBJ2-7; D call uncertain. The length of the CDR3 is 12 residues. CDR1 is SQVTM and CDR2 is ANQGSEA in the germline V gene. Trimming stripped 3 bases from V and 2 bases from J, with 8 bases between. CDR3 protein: CSVDGPAYEQYF. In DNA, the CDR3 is TGCAGCGTTGACGGTCCTGCCTACGAGCAGTACTTC.

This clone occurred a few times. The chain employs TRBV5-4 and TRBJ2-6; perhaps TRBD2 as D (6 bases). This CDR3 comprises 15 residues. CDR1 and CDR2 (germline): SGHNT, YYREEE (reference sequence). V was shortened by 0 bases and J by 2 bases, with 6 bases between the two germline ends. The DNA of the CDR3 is TGTGCCAGCAGCTTGGCGGGGGCTGGGGCCAACGTCCTGACTTTC. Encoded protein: CASSLAGAGANVLTF.

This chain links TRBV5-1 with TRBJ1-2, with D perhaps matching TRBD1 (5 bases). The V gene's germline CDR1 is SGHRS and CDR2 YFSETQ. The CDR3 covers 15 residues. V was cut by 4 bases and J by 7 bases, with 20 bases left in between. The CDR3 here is CASSGLTVAGIGYTF. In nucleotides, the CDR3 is TGCGCCAGCAGCGGACTGACCGTGGCAGGGATTGGCTACACCTTC.

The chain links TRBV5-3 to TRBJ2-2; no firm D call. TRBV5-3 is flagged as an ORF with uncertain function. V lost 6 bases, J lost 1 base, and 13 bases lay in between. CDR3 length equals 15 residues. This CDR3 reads CARKGRRGNTGELFF. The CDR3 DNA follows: TGTGCCAGAAAAGGACGTCGTGGGAACACCGGGGAGCTGTTTTTT.

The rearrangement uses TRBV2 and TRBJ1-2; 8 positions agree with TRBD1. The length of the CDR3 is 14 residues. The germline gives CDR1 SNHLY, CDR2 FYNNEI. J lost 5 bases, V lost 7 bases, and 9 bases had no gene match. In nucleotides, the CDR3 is TGTGCCAGCATCCCCACAGGGGGAGGGTATGGCTACACCTTC. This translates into CASIPTGGGYGYTF.

This CDR3 is CSYNRGGLNTEAFF. CDR3 DNA: TGCAGCTATAACAGGGGAGGATTGAACACTGAAGCTTTCTTT. V gene TRBV29-1 combines with J gene TRBJ1-1, with TRBD1 identical over 7 bases. With 8 bases clipped from V and 0 bases from J, the junction kept 9 bases outside the gene matches. Germline V lookup: CDR1 SQVTM, CDR2 ANQGSEA. CDR3 size: 14 residues.

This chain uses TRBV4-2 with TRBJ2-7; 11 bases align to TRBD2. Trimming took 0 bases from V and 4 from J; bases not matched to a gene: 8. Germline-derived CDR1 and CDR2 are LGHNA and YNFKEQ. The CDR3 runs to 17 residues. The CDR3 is CASSQDLALAGAYEQYF. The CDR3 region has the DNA TGTGCCAGCAGCCAAGATCTGGCACTAGCGGGGGCATACGAGCAGTACTTC.

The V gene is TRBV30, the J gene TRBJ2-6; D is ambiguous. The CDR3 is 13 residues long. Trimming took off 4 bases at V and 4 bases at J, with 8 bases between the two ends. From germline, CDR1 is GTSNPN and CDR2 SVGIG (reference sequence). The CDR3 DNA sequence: TGTGCCTGGACACACCCCGGGGCCAACGTCCTGACTTTC. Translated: CAWTHPGANVLTF.

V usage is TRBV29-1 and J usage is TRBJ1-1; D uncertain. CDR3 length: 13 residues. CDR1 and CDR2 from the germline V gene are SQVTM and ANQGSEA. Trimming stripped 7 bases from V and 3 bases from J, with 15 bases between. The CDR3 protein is CSARRGMDTEAFF. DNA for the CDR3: TGCAGCGCCCGTCGGGGAATGGACACTGAAGCTTTCTTT.

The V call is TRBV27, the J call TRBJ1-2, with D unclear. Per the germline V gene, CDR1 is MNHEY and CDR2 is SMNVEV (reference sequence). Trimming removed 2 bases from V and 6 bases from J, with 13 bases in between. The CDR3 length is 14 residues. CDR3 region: CASSLAGVGHGYTF. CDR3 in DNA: TGTGCCAGCAGTTTAGCCGGAGTTGGACATGGCTACACCTTC.

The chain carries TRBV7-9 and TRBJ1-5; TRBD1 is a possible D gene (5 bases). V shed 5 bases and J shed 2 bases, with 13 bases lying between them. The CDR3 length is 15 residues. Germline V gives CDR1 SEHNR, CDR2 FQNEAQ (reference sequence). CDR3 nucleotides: TGTGCCAGCAGCCTCGGGAGGGGTGGCAATCAGCCCCAGCATTTT. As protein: CASSLGRGGNQPQHF.

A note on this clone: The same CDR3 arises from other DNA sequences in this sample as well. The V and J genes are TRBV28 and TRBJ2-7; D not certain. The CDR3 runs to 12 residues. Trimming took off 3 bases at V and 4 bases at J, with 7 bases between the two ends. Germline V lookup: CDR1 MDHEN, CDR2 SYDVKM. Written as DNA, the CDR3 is TGTGCCAGCAGTTTGGGTTCGTACGAGCAGTACTTC. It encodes CASSLGSYEQYF.

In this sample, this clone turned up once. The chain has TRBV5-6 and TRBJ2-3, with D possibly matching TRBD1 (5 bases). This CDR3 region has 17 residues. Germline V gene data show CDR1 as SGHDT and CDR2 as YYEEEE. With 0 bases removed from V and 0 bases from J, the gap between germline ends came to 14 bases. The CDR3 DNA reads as TGTGCCAGCAGCTTGGGTCTTGGCCAGGGAAGCACAGATACGCAGTATTTT. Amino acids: CASSLGLGQGSTDTQYF.

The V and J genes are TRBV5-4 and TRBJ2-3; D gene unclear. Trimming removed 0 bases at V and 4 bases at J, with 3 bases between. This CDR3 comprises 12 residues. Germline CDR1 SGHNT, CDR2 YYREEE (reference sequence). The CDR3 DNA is TGTGCCAGCAGCTTGGATGCAGATACGCAGTATTTT. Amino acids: CASSLDADTQYF. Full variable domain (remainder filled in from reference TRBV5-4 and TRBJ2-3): ETGVTQSPTHLIKTRGQQVTLRCSSQSGHNTVSWYQQALGQGPQFIFQYYREEENGRGNFPPRFSGLQFPNYSSELNVNALELDDSALYLCASSLDADTQYFGPGTRLTVL.

CDR3 sequence: CASSRQPGDGYTF. The DNA for the CDR3 is TGTGCCAGCTCACGGCAACCGGGGGATGGCTACACCTTC. V and J are TRBV18 and TRBJ1-2; tentative D call: TRBD1 (5 bases). V was shortened by 4 bases and J by 6 bases, with 12 bases between the two germline ends. In germline, CDR1 is KGHSH, CDR2 LQKENI. The CDR3 extends over 13 amino acids.

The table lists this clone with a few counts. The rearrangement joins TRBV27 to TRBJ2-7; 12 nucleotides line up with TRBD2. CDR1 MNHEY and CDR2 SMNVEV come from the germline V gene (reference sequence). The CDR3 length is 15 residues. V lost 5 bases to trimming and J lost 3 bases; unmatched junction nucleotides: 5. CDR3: CASSVLAGGHYEQYF. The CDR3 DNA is TGTGCCAGCAGTGTACTAGCGGGGGGCCACTACGAGCAGTACTTC.

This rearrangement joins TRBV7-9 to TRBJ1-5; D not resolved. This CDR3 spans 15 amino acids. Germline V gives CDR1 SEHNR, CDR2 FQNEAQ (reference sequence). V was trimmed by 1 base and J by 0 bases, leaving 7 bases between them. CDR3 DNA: TGTGCCAGCAGCTTAGTCGGGTATAGCAATCAGCCCCAGCATTTT. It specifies CASSLVGYSNQPQHF.

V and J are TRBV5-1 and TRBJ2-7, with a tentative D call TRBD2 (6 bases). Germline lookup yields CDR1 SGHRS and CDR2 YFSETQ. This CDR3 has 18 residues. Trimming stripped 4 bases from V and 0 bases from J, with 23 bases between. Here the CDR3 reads CASSRVGSGDRSSYEQYF. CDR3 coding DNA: TGCGCCAGCAGCCGAGTGGGCTCGGGGGATAGGAGCTCCTACGAGCAGTACTTC.

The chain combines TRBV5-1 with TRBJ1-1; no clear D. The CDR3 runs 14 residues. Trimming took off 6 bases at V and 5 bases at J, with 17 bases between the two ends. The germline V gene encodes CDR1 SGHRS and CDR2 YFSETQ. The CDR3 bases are TGCGCCAGCATGTCCGACCCGCCGGGGACTGAAGCTTTCTTT. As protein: CASMSDPPGTEAFF.

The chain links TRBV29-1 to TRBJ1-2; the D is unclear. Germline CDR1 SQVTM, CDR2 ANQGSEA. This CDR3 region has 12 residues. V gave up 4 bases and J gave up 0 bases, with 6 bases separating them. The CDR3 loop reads CSVGAANYGYTF. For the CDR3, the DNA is TGCAGCGTTGGGGCAGCTAACTATGGCTACACCTTC. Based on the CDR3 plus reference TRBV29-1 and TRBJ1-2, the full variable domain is SAVISQKPSRDICQRGTSLTIQCQVDSQVTMMFWYRQQPGQSLTLIATANQGSEATYESGFVIDKFPISRPNLTFSTLTVSNMSPEDSSIYLCSVGAANYGYTFGSGTRLTVV.

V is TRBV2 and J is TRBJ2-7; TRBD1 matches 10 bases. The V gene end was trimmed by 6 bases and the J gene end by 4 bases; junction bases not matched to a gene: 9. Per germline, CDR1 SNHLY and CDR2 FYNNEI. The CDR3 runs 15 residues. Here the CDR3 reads CASRLFGTGDYEQYF. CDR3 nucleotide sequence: TGTGCCAGCAGGTTATTCGGGACAGGGGATTACGAGCAGTACTTC.

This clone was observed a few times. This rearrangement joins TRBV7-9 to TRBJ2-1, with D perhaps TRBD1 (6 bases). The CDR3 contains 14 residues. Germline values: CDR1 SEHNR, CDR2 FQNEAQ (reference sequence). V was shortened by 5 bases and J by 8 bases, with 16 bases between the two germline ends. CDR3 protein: CASSLGAYNDEQFF. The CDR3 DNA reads TGTGCCAGCAGCCTGGGGGCCTACAACGATGAGCAGTTCTTC.

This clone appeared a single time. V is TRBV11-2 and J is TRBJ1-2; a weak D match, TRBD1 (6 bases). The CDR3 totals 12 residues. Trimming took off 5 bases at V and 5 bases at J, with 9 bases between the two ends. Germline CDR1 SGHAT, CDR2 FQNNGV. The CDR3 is CASSPGTYGYTF. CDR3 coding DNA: TGTGCCAGCAGCCCAGGGACATATGGCTACACCTTC.

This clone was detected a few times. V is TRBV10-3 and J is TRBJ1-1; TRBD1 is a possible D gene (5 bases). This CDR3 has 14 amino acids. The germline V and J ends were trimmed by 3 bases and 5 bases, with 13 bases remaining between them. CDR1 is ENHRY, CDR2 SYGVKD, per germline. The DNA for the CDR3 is TGTGCCATCAGTGATCAATGGGGCGGGACTGAAGCTTTCTTT. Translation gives CAISDQWGGTEAFF.

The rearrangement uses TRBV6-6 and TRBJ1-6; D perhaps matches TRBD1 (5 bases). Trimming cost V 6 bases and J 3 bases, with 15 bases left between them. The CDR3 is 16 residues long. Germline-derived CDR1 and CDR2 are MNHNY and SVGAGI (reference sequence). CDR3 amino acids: CASSNPGPIYNSPLHF. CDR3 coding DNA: TGTGCCAGCAGCAATCCGGGACCGATCTATAATTCACCCCTCCACTTT.

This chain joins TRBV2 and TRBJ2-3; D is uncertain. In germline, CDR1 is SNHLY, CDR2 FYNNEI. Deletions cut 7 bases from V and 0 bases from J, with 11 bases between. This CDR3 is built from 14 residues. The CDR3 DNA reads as TGTGCCAGCATCGGTCTGGGAAGCACAGATACGCAGTATTTT. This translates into CASIGLGSTDTQYF.

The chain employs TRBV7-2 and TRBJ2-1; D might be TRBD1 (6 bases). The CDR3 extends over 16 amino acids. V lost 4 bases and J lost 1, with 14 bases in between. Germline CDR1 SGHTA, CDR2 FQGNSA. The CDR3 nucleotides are TGTGCCAGCAGCTCAGAAGGGACACTATCCTACAATGAGCAGTTCTTC. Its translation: CASSSEGTLSYNEQFF.